A selection of T cell receptor beta chains follows, all from one sample in a study of radiation and T cells in renal cell carcinoma. TCRdb's table, derived via immunoSEQ multiplex PCR, lists solely in-frame clones and lacks some. The repertoire has about 140,000 clones, 83% of them found once; the top ten carry around 25%. The sample here was blood, taken from a patient whose treatment included radiotherapy and nephrectomy. These receptors originate from a woman in her forties or fifties with renal cell carcinoma. CDR3s include the opening cysteine and the closing phenylalanine or tryptophan. The D gene is left open where the match is weak. Clone size appears in some rows only: once, few, many, or a class for an expanded clone.

cdr3_nt cdr3_aa d_call j_call clone_size v_call
TGTGCCAGTGATAAATCTGGGGCCAACGTCCTGACTTTC CASDKSGANVLTF . TRBJ2-6 . TRBV9
TGTGCCAGCAGTGAAGCGCTAGGGAAAGGGGAGACCCAGTACTTC CASSEALGKGETQYF . TRBJ2-5 . TRBV6-1
TGTGCCACTAACAGGGGGGGCGAGACCCAGTACTTC CATNRGGETQYF . TRBJ2-5 . TRBV28
TGTGCCAGCAGTCGTGGACAGCCCTACGAGCAGTACTTC CASSRGQPYEQYF . TRBJ2-7 . TRBV7-2
TGTGCCAGCAGCTTACAGGTCAGCTACGAGCAGTACTTC CASSLQVSYEQYF . TRBJ2-7 . TRBV7-9
TGTGCCAGCAGCTCGCAGGGTGTCACTGAAGCTTTCTTT CASSSQGVTEAFF . TRBJ1-1 . TRBV9
TGTGCCAGCAGCTATCCGGGACTAGCGGCCTACAATGAGCAGTTCTTC CASSYPGLAAYNEQFF TRBD2 TRBJ2-1 . TRBV7-2
TGTGCCAGCAGCGCGGGGGCAAAGCCGGGCTACGAGCAGTACTTC CASSAGAKPGYEQYF . TRBJ2-7 . TRBV5-6
TGTGCCAGCCTAGTAGCGGGCCGTGAAAATACGCAGTATTTT CASLVAGRENTQYF TRBD2 TRBJ2-3 . TRBV5-4
TGTGCCAGCAGTTTAATTGGTGAGCAGTTCTTC CASSLIGEQFF . TRBJ2-1 . TRBV28
TGTGCCAGCAGCCAAAAGGTTGGGCGGTTCAGTTCCTACGAGCAGTACTTC CASSQKVGRFSSYEQYF . TRBJ2-7 . TRBV14
TGTGCCAGCAGATATACCGGGACAGGTTACGACGAGCAGTACTTC CASRYTGTGYDEQYF TRBD1 TRBJ2-7 . TRBV6-6
TGCAGTGCTAGCCCGACTGGTCAATTGTTCTTC CSASPTGQLFF . TRBJ2-1 . TRBV20-1
TGTGCCAGCAGCGTTGGTTACGAGCAGTACTTC CASSVGYEQYF . TRBJ2-7 . TRBV2
TGCGCCAGCAGCTTGGATCGGGGGCGACTGGGGCAGTACTTC CASSLDRGRLGQYF . TRBJ2-7 few TRBV5-1
TGTGCCATCAGTGGGGCAATCGAGGGGCAGCCCCAGCATTTT CAISGAIEGQPQHF . TRBJ1-5 . TRBV10-3
TGTGCCAGCTCACCATCGGGACTTCTGCGTGAGACCCAGTACTTC CASSPSGLLRETQYF . TRBJ2-5 . TRBV18
TGTGCCCTCTCGGTAGGGGCCCCCTCTGGAAACACCATATATTTT CALSVGAPSGNTIYF . TRBJ1-3 once TRBV5-4
TGTGCCACCCTTAGCGGAGAGACCCAGTACTTC CATLSGETQYF . TRBJ2-5 . TRBV10-3
TGTGCCAGCAGCTTGAACGGGGACTCTGGAAACACCATATATTTT CASSLNGDSGNTIYF . TRBJ1-3 . TRBV7-9
TGTGCCAGCAGCCCCCCGGACAGCTCTGGGGCCAACGTCCTGACTTTC CASSPPDSSGANVLTF . TRBJ2-6 many TRBV7-6
TGTGCCAGCAACAAGGGGGAACTAGATACGCAGTATTTT CASNKGELDTQYF . TRBJ2-3 . TRBV6-1
TGCGCCAGCAGCCAACCGTTTGGAAACACCATATATTTT CASSQPFGNTIYF . TRBJ1-3 . TRBV4-1
TGTGCCAGCAGCCTGACAGGGGGCGTCACCGGGGAGCTGTTTTTT CASSLTGGVTGELFF TRBD1 TRBJ2-2 . TRBV5-8
TGCGCCAGCAGTCAAGGGGACAGGGGTTCGGGTGAGCAGTACTTC CASSQGDRGSGEQYF TRBD1 TRBJ2-7 . TRBV23-1
TGCGCCAGCAGCCAAGAATCGGGCCCAACTAGCGAGCAGTACTTC CASSQESGPTSEQYF . TRBJ2-7 . TRBV4-1
TGTGCCAGCAGTCCCTCCTACGAGCAGTACTTC CASSPSYEQYF . TRBJ2-7 . TRBV7-2
TGTGCCAGTAGTACCAGGTCAGGAGGAGCTAACTGTGGCTACACCTTC CASSTRSGGANCGYTF . TRBJ1-2 . TRBV19
TGCGCCAGCAGGGGCACCGGGACAGCAACGTACTCCTACAATGAGCAGTTCTTC CASRGTGTATYSYNEQFF TRBD1 TRBJ2-1 . TRBV5-1
TGTGCCAGCAGCTTGGGTGGGGCGAGGGAGACCCAGTACTTC CASSLGGARETQYF . TRBJ2-5 few TRBV5-6
TGTGCCAGCAGCTTAAGGGGCGTCAATGAAAAACTGTTTTTT CASSLRGVNEKLFF . TRBJ1-4 . TRBV7-9
TGTGCCAGCAGCCCCCAGCCTTACACAGATACGCAGTATTTT CASSPQPYTDTQYF . TRBJ2-3 . TRBV9
TGTGCCTGGAGTGTTCCCCAAACAGGGAACTATGGCTACACCTTC CAWSVPQTGNYGYTF . TRBJ1-2 few TRBV30
TGCGCCAGCAGCCCGGGGACAGGGGACTTCGAAAAACTGTTTTTT CASSPGTGDFEKLFF TRBD1 TRBJ1-4 . TRBV5-1
TGTGCCAGCAGCCCTACGGACAGGGGGAAAGAGACCCAGTACTTC CASSPTDRGKETQYF TRBD1 TRBJ2-5 . TRBV5-4
TGTGCCAGCAGCCCCGGGACAGGGCTCTACGAGCAGTACTTC CASSPGTGLYEQYF TRBD1 TRBJ2-7 . TRBV5-6
TGTGCCAGCAGTCGACAGGGAGGCTTCTACGAGCAGTACTTC CASSRQGGFYEQYF . TRBJ2-7 . TRBV6-5
TGTGCCAGCAGCCGAACACCCCCCCGAGACGAAAAACTGTTTTTT CASSRTPPRDEKLFF . TRBJ1-4 . TRBV7-2
TGTGCCAGTAGTCCGACCCCGAGAACGGGAGGAAACTACGAGCAGTACTTC CASSPTPRTGGNYEQYF TRBD2 TRBJ2-7 . TRBV19
TGTGCCAGCAGCTTAGTAGGCGGACAGGGGTTAACAGATACGCAGTATTTT CASSLVGGQGLTDTQYF TRBD1 TRBJ2-3 . TRBV7-2